The 3 T cell receptor beta chains below come from one sample, sequenced in a study of OX40 agonist ivuxolimab in advanced cancers. Sequencing used immunoSEQ multiplex PCR; TCRdb keeps in-frame clones, though not all of them. The table has around 97,000 clones, more than 80% seen once. The sample was CD4+ or CD8+ T cells sorted from blood, taken in a trial of the OX40 agonist ivuxolimab. The receptors shown here come from an adult with an advanced solid tumor such as melanoma, head and neck, liver or kidney cancer.

The CDR3 coding sequence is TGCGCCAGCAGAGGGTTGGTCGGGGGGTACGAGCAGTACTTC. It yields the protein CASRGLVGGYEQYF. This rearrangement joins TRBV5-1 to TRBJ2-7; 7 positions agree with TRBD2. Germline CDR1 SGHRS, CDR2 YFSETQ. V was clipped by 5 bases and J by 4 bases; unmatched bases: 9. CDR3 length: 14 residues.

The chain recombines TRBV5-1 with TRBJ2-1, with unresolved D. V shed 0 bases and J shed 5 bases, with 0 bases lying between them. CDR1 and CDR2 from the germline V gene are SGHRS and YFSETQ. The CDR3 runs 11 residues. The CDR3 region has the DNA TGCGCCAGCAGCTTGGACAATGAGCAGTTCTTC. This sequence encodes CASSLDNEQFF.

This rearrangement joins TRBV29-1 to TRBJ2-7; perhaps TRBD1 as D (6 bases). V lost 7 bases to trimming and J lost 2 bases, with 15 bases between them. CDR3 length: 13 amino acids. CDR1 SQVTM and CDR2 ANQGSEA come from the germline V gene. Here the CDR3 DNA reads TGCAGCGCAGGGGTCGGCAGCACCTACGAGCAGTACTTC. Protein: CSAGVGSTYEQYF.